Listed here is a single T cell receptor (beta chain). The V gene lost 0 bases and the J gene lost 1 base, with 13 bases spanning the gap. Looked up from germline, CDR1 is SEHNR and CDR2 is FQNEAQ (reference sequence). This CDR3 contains 17 residues. TCRdb's table, derived via immunoSEQ multiplex PCR, lists solely in-frame clones and lacks some. The sample carries over 50,000 clones, less than 90% recorded once. The data originate from a study of T cell changes during pregnancy in multiple sclerosis. The source is a female donor with multiple sclerosis, enrolled in a pregnancy study. The specimen comprised CD4+ T cells from peripheral blood mononuclear cells, sampled in the third trimester of pregnancy. V and J are TRBV7-9 and TRBJ1-3, with a possible D match to TRBD1 (6 bases). CDR3 sequence: CASSLASGVKSGNTIYF. DNA for the CDR3: TGTGCCAGCAGCTTAGCGTCAGGGGTGAAATCTGGAAACACCATATATTTT.